A single sample is the source of the 28 T cell receptor beta chains below, sequenced in a study of CD8 T cells in ankylosing spondylitis. TCRdb processed the 5' RACE reads anew with MiXCR; each CDR3 protein has one entry. Counted here are under 250,000 distinct CDR3 sequences, about 10% occurring once; the ten biggest clones make up less than 3%. The sample was blood, either unsorted or a sorted T cell fraction (not recorded which). Receptor source: a male donor with ankylosing spondylitis or in good health (not recorded which).

This clonotype was seen ten or more times. The genes are TRBV6-1 and TRBJ1-1, with a weak D call TRBD1 (6 bases). V was shortened by 6 bases and J by 6 bases, with 14 bases between the two germline ends. This CDR3 spans 13 amino acids. The germline V gene encodes CDR1 MNHNS and CDR2 SASEGT. The CDR3 DNA follows: TGTGCCAGCAGATCACAGGGAGTGCCTGAAGCTTTCTTT. As protein: CASRSQGVPEAFF.

This clonotype was detected only a few times. This may stem from a read error, because a much larger clone lies one nucleotide away. This chain joins TRBV14 and TRBJ1-5, with D unclear. In germline, CDR1 is SGHDN, CDR2 FVKESK. This CDR3 is built from 13 residues. The chain's CDR3 is CASSQDRGRPKYF. Written as DNA, the CDR3 is TGTGCCAGCAGCCAAGATCGGGGAAGGCCCAAGTATTTT.

This clonotype has a count of ten or more. This chain links TRBV5-1 with TRBJ1-2, with D possibly being TRBD1 (6 bases). Germline V gives CDR1 SGHRS, CDR2 YFSETQ. The CDR3 is 14 residues long. V was clipped by 4 bases and J by 5 bases, with 15 bases between them. CDR3 nucleotides: TGCGCCAGCAGCCCGGAGGGGGGCCCTTATGGCTACACCTTC. Its protein product is CASSPEGGPYGYTF. The whole variable domain, filled in from reference TRBV5-1 and TRBJ1-2, reads KAGVTQTPRYLIKTRGQQVTLSCSPISGHRSVSWYQQTPGQGLQFLFEYFSETQRNKGNFPGRFSGRQFSNSRSEMNVSTLELGDSALYLCASSPEGGPYGYTFGSGTRLTVV.

This clonotype was counted ten times or more. The CDR3 coding sequence is TGTGCCAGCAGTTTATTGGGGACAGATACGCAGTATTTT. Its protein product is CASSLLGTDTQYF. V gene TRBV27 combines with J gene TRBJ2-3; no definite D call. CDR1 and CDR2 (germline): MNHEY, SMNVEV (reference sequence). The CDR3 is 13 residues long. The V end lost 1 base, the J end lost 3 bases, and 5 bases lay between the germline ends.

Turning to this clonotype: At one end, the junction sequence differs from germline, possibly due to a read error. The rearrangement links TRBV20-1 to TRBJ1-1; TRBD1 agrees at 8 bases. This CDR3 contains 15 residues. In germline, CDR1 is DFQATT, CDR2 SNEGSKA (reference sequence). In DNA form, the CDR3 reads TGCAGTGTTAGATCAGCCGGGACAGGAGTTACTGAAGCTTTATTT. Residues: CSVRSAGTGVTEALF.

This rearrangement joins TRBV6-1 to TRBJ2-5, with D perhaps being TRBD1 or TRBD2 (5 bases each). Germline CDR1 is MNHNS and CDR2 is SASEGT. The CDR3 is made up of 16 amino acids. V was cut by 7 bases and J by 2 bases, with 20 bases left in between. The DNA of the CDR3 is TGTGCCAGCAAAGCAGGGCTGGGGGTGGGACAAGAGACCCAGTACTTC. Protein: CASKAGLGVGQETQYF.

This clonotype was seen ten or more times. This chain links TRBV12-3 or TRBV12-4 with TRBJ1-2, with no clear D. The CDR3 is 13 residues long. V dropped 6 bases and J dropped 7 bases, with 15 bases sitting between them. For the CDR3, the DNA is TGTGCCAGCAGCCGACCTAGTTCCTCTGGCTACACCTTC. Translating it yields CASSRPSSSGYTF.

This clonotype was recorded at least ten times. The genes are TRBV24-1 and TRBJ2-3; 8 bases align to TRBD1. CDR3 length equals 13 residues. Germline lookup yields CDR1 KGHDR and CDR2 SFDVKD. Losses at the gene ends were 8 bases for V and 6 bases for J; bases not matched to a gene: 6. CDR3 coding DNA: TGTGCCACCACGGCAGGGGGCGACGATACGCAGTATTTT. Translating gives CATTAGGDDTQYF.

At least ten counts were recorded for this clonotype. The CDR3 protein is CASSVGSAPNEQFF. In nucleotides, the CDR3 is TGTGCCAGCAGCGTAGGATCGGCCCCGAATGAGCAGTTCTTC. V usage is TRBV9 and J usage is TRBJ2-1; D unclear. V was clipped by 0 bases and J by 7 bases, with 11 bases between them. Germline-derived CDR1 and CDR2 are SGDLS and YYNGEE. This CDR3 contains 14 residues.

This clonotype has ten or more counts. The chain links TRBV5-1 to TRBJ2-3; 15 bases line up with TRBD2. V lost 3 bases to trimming and J lost 0 bases; unmatched junction nucleotides: 2. CDR1 and CDR2 from the germline V gene are SGHRS and YFSETQ. The CDR3 runs 17 residues. Here the CDR3 reads CASSYGTSGGSTDTQYF. The CDR3 DNA reads TGCGCCAGCAGCTACGGGACTAGCGGGGGGAGCACAGATACGCAGTATTTT. The complete variable domain, with remaining parts taken from reference TRBV5-1 and TRBJ2-3, reads KAGVTQTPRYLIKTRGQQVTLSCSPISGHRSVSWYQQTPGQGLQFLFEYFSETQRNKGNFPGRFSGRQFSNSRSEMNVSTLELGDSALYLCASSYGTSGGSTDTQYFGPGTRLTVL.

This clonotype was recorded at least ten times. The V call is TRBV25-1, the J call TRBJ1-4; 11 bases line up with TRBD1. V lost 1 base, J lost 7 bases, and 2 bases stayed unmatched. The germline CDR1 and CDR2 sequences are MGHDK and SYGVNS. The CDR3 has 15 residues. CDR3 DNA sequence: TGTGCCAGCAGTGAATCCGGGACAGGGGGTGAAAAACTGTTTTTT. Translated, it gives CASSESGTGGEKLFF.

Note on this clonotype: One end of the junction varies from germline; a read error may be responsible. The rearrangement uses TRBV3-1 and TRBJ2-2; 8 bases fit TRBD1. The germline gives CDR1 LGHDT, CDR2 YNNKEL (reference sequence). CDR3 size: 16 residues. CDR3 amino acids: CATSPRTGWGDGELFF. CDR3 DNA sequence: TGTGCCACCAGCCCTCGGACAGGGTGGGGTGACGGGGAGCTGTTTTTT. The whole variable domain, remainder taken from reference TRBV3-1 and TRBJ2-2, is DTAVSQTPKYLVTQMGNDKSIKCEQNLGHDTMYWYKQDSKKFLKIMFSYNNKELIINETVPNRFSPKSPDKAHLNLHINSLELGDSAVYFCATSPRTGWGDGELFFGEGSRLTVL.

This clonotype came up many times. The chain recombines TRBV20-1 with TRBJ2-5; perhaps D is TRBD1 or TRBD2 (5 bases each). Germline V gene data show CDR1 as DFQATT and CDR2 as SNEGSKA (reference sequence). The V and J ends lost 5 bases and 1 base respectively, with 17 bases between them. This CDR3 region has 15 residues. The CDR3 DNA reads as TGCAGTGCTTGGTCCCTCCAGGGACCCCAAGAGACCCAGTACTTC. Translation: CSAWSLQGPQETQYF.

This clonotype occurred many times. The chain joins TRBV4-2 to TRBJ2-1; no reliable D call. The V end lost 0 bases, the J end lost 4 bases, and 13 bases lay between the germline ends. Germline CDR1 and CDR2: LGHNA and YNFKEQ. The CDR3 consists of 16 residues. CDR3 in DNA: TGTGCCAGCAGCCAAGATTATGCGGCGGATTACAATGAGCAGTTCTTC. This translates into CASSQDYAADYNEQFF.

This clonotype occurred many times. The chain recombines TRBV4-2 with TRBJ2-3; 13 nucleotides line up with TRBD2. Germline loops: CDR1 LGHNA, CDR2 YNFKEQ. The length of the CDR3 is 18 residues. V was clipped by 5 bases and J by 0 bases; unmatched bases: 8. This CDR3 reads CASSIRTSGGLSTDTQYF. CDR3 sequence (DNA): TGTGCCAGCAGCATACGGACTAGCGGGGGACTTAGCACAGATACGCAGTATTTT.

This chain joins TRBV20-1 and TRBJ2-3; D gene unclear. The CDR3 is 14 amino acids. Trimming pared 0 bases from V and 2 bases from J, leaving 9 bases between. CDR1 and CDR2 from the germline V gene are DFQATT and SNEGSKA (reference sequence). CDR3 protein: CSAREGSNTDTQYF. CDR3 DNA sequence: TGCAGTGCTAGAGAGGGATCTAACACAGATACGCAGTATTTT.

This clonotype was counted ten times or more. The chain combines TRBV5-1 with TRBJ1-1; TRBD1 is a possible D gene (5 bases). Germline lookup yields CDR1 SGHRS and CDR2 YFSETQ. The V gene lost 6 bases and the J gene lost 1 base, with 10 bases spanning the gap. The CDR3 consists of 13 residues. In DNA form, the CDR3 reads TGCGCCAGCACCCTCGGGACGAACACTGAAGCTTTCTTT. This encodes CASTLGTNTEAFF.

This clonotype was counted once. V and J are TRBV9 and TRBJ2-3, with 8 bases identical to TRBD2. V dropped 0 bases and J dropped 4; count of bases not matched to a gene: 10. CDR1 SGDLS and CDR2 YYNGEE come from the germline V gene. This CDR3 region has 17 residues. CDR3 nucleotides: TGTGCCAGCAGCGTAGGTCCTACGGGGGGGCAGGCAGATACGCAGTATTTT. Translated, it gives CASSVGPTGGQADTQYF.

There are a few counts of this clonotype. The gene calls are TRBV13 and TRBJ2-3, with D possibly TRBD2 on 6 matching bases. CDR1 is PRHDT, CDR2 FYEKMQ, per germline (reference sequence). The length of the CDR3 is 17 residues. The ends were cut back, 2 bases at V and 4 bases at J, with 19 bases in the middle. Written as DNA, the CDR3 is TGTGCCAGCAGCTTAATCTCCGGAACTAGCTCGGCAGATACGCAGTATTTT. Translated: CASSLISGTSSADTQYF.

The chain uses TRBV6-6 and TRBJ1-1, with D unclear. CDR3 length equals 13 residues. Germline values: CDR1 MNHNY, CDR2 SVGAGI (reference sequence). Trimming left V 7 bases short and J 0 bases short, with 9 bases between. The CDR3: CASTDNMNTEAFF. The CDR3, as DNA: TGTGCCAGCACTGACAACATGAACACTGAAGCTTTCTTT.

This clonotype has at least ten counts. The rearrangement uses TRBV10-3 and TRBJ2-3; 8 bases align to TRBD2. CDR1 and CDR2 from the germline V gene are ENHRY and SYGVKD. This CDR3 is 14 amino acids long. The V segment lost 6 bases and the J segment 5 bases; nucleotides outside the gene matches: 7. The CDR3 DNA is TGTGCCATCAGGGCTTCGCTAGCGGGAGATACGCAGTATTTT. Translating it yields CAIRASLAGDTQYF.

The chain is built from TRBV5-1 and TRBJ1-2; D not certain. CDR1 and CDR2 from the germline V gene are SGHRS and YFSETQ. V lost 1 base to trimming and J lost 1 base, with 8 bases between them. The CDR3 spans 14 residues. CDR3 amino acids: CASSLIPDNYGYTF. As DNA, the CDR3 is TGCGCCAGCAGCTTGATACCGGATAACTATGGCTACACCTTC.

This clonotype was seen ten or more times. The gene calls are TRBV5-1 and TRBJ2-7; D unclear. V shed 3 bases and J shed 3 bases, with 4 bases lying between them. The CDR3 length is 11 residues. CDR1 is SGHRS, CDR2 YFSETQ, per germline. CDR3 coding DNA: TGCGCCAGCAGCTCTAACTACGAGCAGTACTTC. Translating it yields CASSSNYEQYF.

This clonotype was counted at least ten times. V usage is TRBV20-1 and J usage is TRBJ2-7; D possibly matches TRBD1 or TRBD2 (5 bases each). Germline loops: CDR1 DFQATT, CDR2 SNEGSKA (reference sequence). The V gene lost 0 bases and the J gene lost 3 bases, with 12 bases spanning the gap. The CDR3 is made up of 14 amino acids. For the CDR3, the DNA is TGCAGTGCTAGAGATCTGGGGACGGTCTACGAGCAGTACTTC. It yields the protein CSARDLGTVYEQYF.

In this sample, this clonotype turned up many times. The V and J genes are TRBV30 and TRBJ2-1, with D perhaps assigned TRBD1 or TRBD2 (5 bases each). V lost 1 base and J 8 bases, leaving 18 bases between the germline ends. The CDR3 has 15 residues. Germline V gene lookup returns CDR1 GTSNPN and CDR2 SVGIG (reference sequence). DNA for the CDR3: TGTGCCTGGAGTGACACGGGACCCCCCACGGATGAGCAGTTCTTC. Amino acids: CAWSDTGPPTDEQFF.

The chain recombines TRBV20-1 with TRBJ1-1; D gene unclear. Per the germline V gene, CDR1 is DFQATT and CDR2 is SNEGSKA (reference sequence). V was shortened by 3 bases and J by 6 bases, with 5 bases between the two germline ends. The CDR3 sequence is 10 residues long. CDR3 bases: TGCAGTGCTAGTTTCCCTGAAGCTTTCTTT. It encodes CSASFPEAFF.

On this clonotype: One junction end does not reproduce the germline sequence, and a read error may be involved. The chain employs TRBV24-1 and TRBJ2-2; 9 positions match TRBD1. The germline gives CDR1 KGHDR, CDR2 SFDVKD. This CDR3 has 16 residues. CDR3 bases: TGTGCCACCAGTGAGCCCGGGACAGGGAACCCCGGGGAGCTGTTTTTT. Residues: CATSEPGTGNPGELFF.

The rearrangement joins TRBV2 to TRBJ1-5; D may be TRBD1 (6 bases). Germline assignment: CDR1 SNHLY and CDR2 FYNNEI. This CDR3 contains 14 residues. The V end lost 6 bases, the J end lost 5 bases, and 14 bases lay between the germline ends. Written as DNA, the CDR3 is TGTGCCAGCAGCAGGACAACAGGGTATCAGCCCCAGCATTTT. Its translation: CASSRTTGYQPQHF.